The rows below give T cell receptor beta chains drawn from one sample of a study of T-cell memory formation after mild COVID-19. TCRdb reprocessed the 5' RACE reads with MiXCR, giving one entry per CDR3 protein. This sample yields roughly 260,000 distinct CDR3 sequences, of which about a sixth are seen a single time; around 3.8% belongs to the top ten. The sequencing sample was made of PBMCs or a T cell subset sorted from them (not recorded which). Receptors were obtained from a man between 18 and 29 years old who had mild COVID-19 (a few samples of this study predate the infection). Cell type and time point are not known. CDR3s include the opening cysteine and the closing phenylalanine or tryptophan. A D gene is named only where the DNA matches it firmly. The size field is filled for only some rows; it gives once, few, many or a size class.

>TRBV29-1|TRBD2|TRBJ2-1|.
CSVGLAGAPEQFF
TGCAGCGTAGGGCTAGCGGGGGCCCCGGAGCAGTTCTTC
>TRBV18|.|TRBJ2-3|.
CASSPSGRGPQDTQYF
TGTGCCAGCTCACCGTCGGGGCGGGGGCCTCAAGATACGCAGTATTTT
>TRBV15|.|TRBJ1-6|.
CATSRDLNSPLHF
TGTGCCACCAGCAGAGATCTAAATTCACCCCTCCACTTT
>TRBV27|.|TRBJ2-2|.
CASSLKAGVAGELFF
TGTGCCAGCAGTTTAAAGGCAGGGGTTGCCGGGGAGCTGTTTTTT
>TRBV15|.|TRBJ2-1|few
CATSEDHRNEQFF
TGTGCCACCAGCGAGGACCATCGAAATGAGCAGTTCTTC
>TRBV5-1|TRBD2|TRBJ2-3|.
CASSFIAGGTPDTQYF
TGCGCCAGCAGCTTTATAGCGGGGGGGACCCCAGATACGCAGTATTTT
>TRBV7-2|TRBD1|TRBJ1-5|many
CASSLEGTGRRPQHF
TGTGCCAGCAGCTTAGAAGGGACAGGGCGTCGGCCCCAGCATTTT
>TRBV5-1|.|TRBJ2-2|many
CASSLDGQLATGELFF
TGCGCCAGCAGCTTGGACGGACAACTAGCCACCGGGGAGCTGTTTTTT
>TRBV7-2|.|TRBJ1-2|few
CASSLFRDGYTF
TGTGCCAGCAGCTTATTCAGGGACGGCTACACCTTC
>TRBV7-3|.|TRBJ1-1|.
CASSSGWGTEAFF
TGTGCCAGCAGCTCAGGGTGGGGCACTGAAGCTTTCTTT
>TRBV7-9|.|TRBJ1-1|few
CAAGTKNF
TGTGCCGCTGGGACGAAAAACTTT
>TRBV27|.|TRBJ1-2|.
CASSLSGLGGYTF
TGTGCCAGCAGTTTATCAGGGCTCGGGGGCTACACCTTC
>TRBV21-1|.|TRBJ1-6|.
CASSKTGRRSPLHF
TGTGCCAGCAGCAAAACAGGGAGGAGGTCACCCCTCCACTTT
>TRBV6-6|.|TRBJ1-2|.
CASSPDGGRTITF
TGTGCCAGCAGTCCAGACGGTGGACGGACTATCACCTTC
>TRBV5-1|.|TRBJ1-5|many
CASSLAQGPNQPQHF
TGCGCCAGCAGCTTGGCACAGGGACCCAATCAGCCCCAGCATTTT
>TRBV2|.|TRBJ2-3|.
CASRTLAGTDTQYF
TGTGCCAGCAGGACCTTAGCGGGCACAGATACGCAGTATTTT
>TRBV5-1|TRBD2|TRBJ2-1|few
CASSGLLAGASYNEQFF
TGCGCCAGCAGCGGCCTCCTAGCGGGGGCCTCCTACAATGAGCAGTTCTTC
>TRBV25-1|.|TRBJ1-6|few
CASSEGSPLHF
TGTGCCAGCAGTGAAGGGTCACCCCTCCACTTT
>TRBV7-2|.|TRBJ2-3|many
CASSFYTDTQYF
TGTGCCAGCAGCTTTTACACAGATACGCAGTATTTT
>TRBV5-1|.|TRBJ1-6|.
CASSSPNSPLHF
TGCGCCAGCAGCTCCCCTAATTCACCCCTCCACTTT
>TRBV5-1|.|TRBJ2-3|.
CASSLVRHSTDTQYF
TGCGCCAGCAGCTTGGTTCGTCATAGCACAGATACGCAGTATTTT
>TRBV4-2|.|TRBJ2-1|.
CASSQTGTYIDEQFF
TGTGCCAGCAGCCAGACCGGGACTTACATCGATGAGCAGTTCTTC
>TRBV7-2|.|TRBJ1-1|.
CASSLSGGSEAFF
TGTGCCAGCAGCTTAAGTGGCGGGTCCGAAGCTTTCTTT
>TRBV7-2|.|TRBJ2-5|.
CASSLSWGQETQYF
TGTGCCAGCAGCCTCTCGTGGGGACAAGAGACCCAGTACTTC
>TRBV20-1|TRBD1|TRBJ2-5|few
CSATPGQGPQETQYF
TGCAGTGCTACACCGGGACAGGGCCCGCAAGAGACCCAGTACTTC
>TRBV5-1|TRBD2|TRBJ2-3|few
CASSLGAGGATDTQYF
TGCGCCAGCAGCTTGGGTGCGGGGGGAGCCACAGATACGCAGTATTTT